These 24 T cell receptor beta chains originate from one sample sequenced in a study of identical twins. TCRdb itself ran the 5' RACE reads through MiXCR, one entry per CDR3 protein. This sample has 690,000 or so distinct CDR3 sequences, with 5.5% to 6.5% found just once. Specimen: naive T cells sorted from blood. The source is a man younger than 30 in good health.

The chain links TRBV7-2 to TRBJ1-3; tentative D call: TRBD1 (6 bases). Germline lookup yields CDR1 SGHTA and CDR2 FQGNSA. The V end lost 3 bases, the J end lost 4 bases, and 13 bases lay between the germline ends. The CDR3 extends over 15 amino acids. In DNA form, the CDR3 reads TGTGCCAGCAGCTTGTGGGGGGCTAGGGGAAACACCATATATTTT. Its protein product is CASSLWGARGNTIYF. The whole variable domain, remainder taken from reference TRBV7-2 and TRBJ1-3, is GAGVSQSPSNKVTEKGKDVELRCDPISGHTALYWYRQSLGQGLEFLIYFQGNSAPDKSGLPSDRFSAERTGGSVSTLTIQRTQQEDSAVYLCASSLWGARGNTIYFGEGSWLTVV.

This chain uses TRBV5-1 with TRBJ2-7; 8 bases match TRBD2. Germline-derived CDR1 and CDR2 are SGHRS and YFSETQ. The CDR3 extends over 16 amino acids. Unmatched junction bases numbered 11, after V lost 4 bases and J lost 2 bases. The CDR3 DNA reads as TGCGCCAGCAGCGTTATCACCGGGAGGGGCGCCTACGAGCAGTACTTC. Translating it yields CASSVITGRGAYEQYF. Combining the CDR3 with reference TRBV5-1 and TRBJ2-7 gives the whole variable domain KAGVTQTPRYLIKTRGQQVTLSCSPISGHRSVSWYQQTPGQGLQFLFEYFSETQRNKGNFPGRFSGRQFSNSRSEMNVSTLELGDSALYLCASSVITGRGAYEQYFGPGTRLTVT.

This clonotype was picked up a small number of times. V and J are TRBV24-1 and TRBJ2-1; 12 bases map to TRBD2. Germline V gene data show CDR1 as KGHDR and CDR2 as SFDVKD. The CDR3 has 16 amino acids. Unmatched junction bases numbered 11, after V lost 3 bases and J lost 12 bases. This CDR3 is CATSDLPVTSGSRQFF. DNA of the CDR3: TGTGCCACCAGTGATCTTCCAGTGACTAGCGGGAGTAGGCAGTTCTTC.

CDR3 residues: CASSARLAGGRDTQYF. CDR3 sequence (DNA): TGTGCCAGCAGCGCCCGACTAGCGGGGGGGAGAGATACGCAGTATTTT. J is TRBJ2-3 and V is TRBV7-3, with 14 bases lining up with TRBD2. Germline lookup yields CDR1 SGHTA and CDR2 FQGTGA. This CDR3 is built from 16 residues. Trimming cost V 5 bases and J 5 bases; bases outside gene matches: 6.

This sequence joins TRBV5-1 and TRBJ2-1, with 10 bases that match TRBD2. Germline trimming cut 0 bases from V and 7 bases from J; bases unmatched to any gene: 7. The CDR3 contains 16 residues. The germline V gene encodes CDR1 SGHRS and CDR2 YFSETQ. The CDR3 bases are TGCGCCAGCAGCTTGGGGAGCGGGAGGGCTTTAAATGAGCAGTTCTTC. Translation gives CASSLGSGRALNEQFF.

There are many counts of this clonotype. The chain couples TRBV12-3 or TRBV12-4 to TRBJ2-3; unclear D gene. Between the trimmed V and J ends, which lost 6 bases and 2 bases, there was a span of 9 bases. This CDR3 contains 13 residues. CDR3 bases: TGTGCCAGCAGGAACAGAAACACAGATACGCAGTATTTT. Translated: CASRNRNTDTQYF.

This chain uses TRBV5-5 with TRBJ2-5; a weak D match, TRBD2 (6 bases). The CDR3 covers 17 residues. V was trimmed by 0 bases and J by 1 base, leaving 16 bases between them. The germline CDR1 and CDR2 sequences are SGHKS and YYEKEE (reference sequence). The CDR3 sequence is CASSLAPIWGVQETQYF. CDR3 in DNA: TGTGCCAGCAGCTTGGCGCCTATTTGGGGGGTCCAAGAGACCCAGTACTTC.

This clonotype has only a few counts. The CDR3 bases are TGTGCCAGCAGCCAAGATTTGGACAGGGGGAGACAGCCCCAGCATTTT. Residues: CASSQDLDRGRQPQHF. The V call is TRBV3-1, the J call TRBJ1-5, with 10 bases aligning to TRBD1. The J segment lost 7 bases and the V segment lost 0 bases, leaving 6 bases of the junction unmatched. This CDR3 has 16 amino acids. The germline gives CDR1 LGHDT, CDR2 YNNKEL (reference sequence). Variable domain in full (rest from reference TRBV3-1 and TRBJ1-5): DTAVSQTPKYLVTQMGNDKSIKCEQNLGHDTMYWYKQDSKKFLKIMFSYNNKELIINETVPNRFSPKSPDKAHLNLHINSLELGDSAVYFCASSQDLDRGRQPQHFGDGTRLSIL.

This clonotype came up many times. The chain combines TRBV6-5 with TRBJ2-7; unclear D gene. V was clipped by 6 bases and J by 2 bases, with 8 bases between them. The CDR3 length is 12 residues. Germline V lookup: CDR1 MNHEY, CDR2 SVGAGI. This CDR3 is CASSPDPYEQYV. DNA for the CDR3: TGTGCCAGCAGCCCCGACCCCTACGAGCAGTACGTC.

Ten or more counts support this clonotype. The chain has TRBV6-4 and TRBJ2-1; the match to TRBD1 covers 8 bases. The CDR3 is made up of 14 amino acids. Trimming removed 6 bases from V and 13 bases from J; junction bases left unmatched: 14. Per germline, CDR1 MRHNA and CDR2 SNTAGT. CDR3 residues: CASRRTFRQGRQFF. As DNA, the CDR3 is TGTGCCAGCAGACGAACCTTCCGACAGGGGCGACAGTTCTTC.

This clonotype came up a few times. J is TRBJ2-1 and V is TRBV4-1, with 9 nucleotides matching TRBD1. Germline CDR1 reads MGHRA; CDR2 reads YSYEKL. The length of the CDR3 is 13 residues. The ends lost 6 bases at V and 8 bases at J; junction bases unmatched: 5. The CDR3 DNA reads TGCGCCAGCAGACGGGACAGGGTGGATGAGCAGTTCTTC. Translation: CASRRDRVDEQFF.

This clonotype has only a few counts. The V gene is TRBV28, the J gene TRBJ1-2; 7 positions agree with TRBD1. The ends lost 8 bases at V and 8 bases at J; junction bases unmatched: 14. Germline V gene data show CDR1 as MDHEN and CDR2 as SYDVKM. This CDR3 has 14 residues. The CDR3, as DNA: TGTGCCAGCCTAAAGACAGGGAAGGATCAGGGCTACACCTTC. It encodes CASLKTGKDQGYTF.

This clonotype was counted between two and nine times. CDR3 bases: TGTGCCAGCAGCCTCCCCGGGTCTGACCCCTACGAGCAGTACTTC. Translation: CASSLPGSDPYEQYF. The chain recombines TRBV7-8 with TRBJ2-7, with D unresolved. The CDR3 loop spans 15 amino acids. Germline CDR1 is SGHVS and CDR2 is FQNEAQ. V was cut by 5 bases and J by 2 bases, with 16 bases left in between.

Many counts were recorded for this clonotype. The chain recombines TRBV4-3 with TRBJ2-3, with D unresolved. V lost 2 bases and J lost 5, with 8 bases in between. Germline CDR1 LGHNA, CDR2 YSLEER. This CDR3 has 13 residues. CDR3 coding DNA: TGCGCCAGCAGCCAAACTCGGAAAGATACGCAGTATTTT. Its translation is CASSQTRKDTQYF.

In its sample, this clonotype was seen many times. V gene TRBV6-2 or TRBV6-3 combines with J gene TRBJ2-1; 14 positions agree with TRBD2. The germline gives CDR1 MNHEY, CDR2 SVGEGT. V was pared by 4 bases and J by 9 bases, with 17 bases of the junction left unmatched. This CDR3 is built from 19 residues. This CDR3 is CASSSRLAGGPLKVGEQFF. The CDR3 DNA follows: TGTGCCAGCAGTTCCCGACTAGCGGGAGGGCCTCTAAAGGTGGGTGAGCAGTTCTTC.

In DNA, the CDR3 is TGCAGTGCTAGAGGTCTTAGCCAAGAGACCCAGTACTTC. This gives the protein CSARGLSQETQYF. The V gene is TRBV20-1, the J gene TRBJ2-5; D not certain. Germline CDR1 reads DFQATT; CDR2 reads SNEGSKA (reference sequence). V was shortened by 1 base and J by 1 base, with 7 bases between the two germline ends. This CDR3 contains 13 residues.

In this sample, this clonotype turned up many times. The chain is built from TRBV7-3 and TRBJ2-1; TRBD1 is a possible D gene (6 bases). This CDR3 comprises 15 residues. Germline V lookup: CDR1 SGHTA, CDR2 FQGTGA. V was cut by 3 bases and J by 10 bases, with 19 bases left in between. CDR3 DNA sequence: TGTGCCAGCAGCTTGGGGGCTTACAGGATGGAGGAGCAGTTCTTC. Translating it yields CASSLGAYRMEEQFF. Based on the CDR3 plus reference TRBV7-3 and TRBJ2-1, the full variable domain is GAGVSQTPSNKVTEKGKYVELRCDPISGHTALYWYRQSLGQGPEFLIYFQGTGAADDSGLPNDRFFAVRPEGSVSTLKIQRTERGDSAVYLCASSLGAYRMEEQFFGPGTRLTVL.

The rearrangement uses TRBV15 and TRBJ2-3, with 7 positions matching TRBD2. CDR3 size: 14 residues. CDR1 is LNHNV and CDR2 is YYDKDF in the germline V gene (reference sequence). Trimming removed 1 base from V and 13 bases from J; junction bases left unmatched: 11. The CDR3 DNA is TGTGCCACCAGCAGAGCCGGGGGGACGCCCACTGAGTATTTT. Its protein is CATSRAGGTPTEYF. Drawing the rest from reference TRBV15 and TRBJ2-3, the complete variable domain is DAMVIQNPRYQVTQFGKPVTLSCSQTLNHNVMYWYQQKSSQAPKLLFHYYDKDFNNEADTPDNFQSRRPNTSFCFLDIRSPGLGDTAMYLCATSRAGGTPTEYFGPGTRLTVL.

The chain links TRBV20-1 to TRBJ2-7; D possibly uses TRBD1 or TRBD2 (5 bases each). Trimming removed 6 bases from V and 5 bases from J, with 14 bases in between. The V gene's germline CDR1 is DFQATT and CDR2 SNEGSKA (reference sequence). CDR3 size: 12 residues. The CDR3 DNA reads as TGCAGTGCCACGGGACCCTGGAACGAGCAGTACTTC. It yields the protein CSATGPWNEQYF.

In this sample, this clonotype turned up a few times. This chain connects TRBV27 to TRBJ2-3, with D tentatively TRBD2 (5 bases). From germline, CDR1 is MNHEY and CDR2 SMNVEV (reference sequence). Trimming took 7 bases from V and 8 from J, leaving 10 bases between them. The CDR3 is made up of 11 amino acids. The CDR3 DNA is TGTGCCAGCAAAACGGGGTTTACGCAGTATTTT. Encoded protein: CASKTGFTQYF.

There are many counts of this clonotype. The chain employs TRBV9 and TRBJ2-1; TRBD2 is a possible D gene (6 bases). Trimming removed 4 bases from V and 1 base from J, with 12 bases in between. The germline gives CDR1 SGDLS, CDR2 YYNGEE. This CDR3 has 15 residues. The CDR3 sequence: CASSTSGRSYNEQFF. In DNA, the CDR3 is TGTGCCAGCAGCACCTCAGGGAGGTCCTACAATGAGCAGTTCTTC.

This clonotype has only a few counts. The chain recombines TRBV5-1 with TRBJ2-3; D is ambiguous. Trimming shortened V by 2 bases and J by 7 bases, and 20 bases separated the two germline ends. This CDR3 is built from 16 residues. CDR1 SGHRS and CDR2 YFSETQ come from the germline V gene. The CDR3 bases are TGCGCCAGCAGCTTTGGTGGGCCCCGGACCGGTAATACGCAGTATTTT. Its translation: CASSFGGPRTGNTQYF.

This clonotype was detected only a few times. This chain connects TRBV20-1 to TRBJ2-5; no definite D call. Deletions cut 2 bases from V and 9 bases from J, with 16 bases between. The CDR3 is made up of 13 amino acids. Per germline, CDR1 DFQATT and CDR2 SNEGSKA (reference sequence). CDR3 region: CSARRADQSAQYF. The CDR3 DNA follows: TGCAGTGCTAGAAGAGCAGATCAGAGTGCCCAGTACTTC.

The V gene is TRBV29-1, the J gene TRBJ2-3; D possibly corresponds to TRBD1 (5 bases). Germline lookup yields CDR1 SQVTM and CDR2 ANQGSEA. The V end was cut by 1 base, the J end by 2 bases, with 10 bases between. The CDR3 is made up of 14 amino acids. CDR3 sequence reads: CSVEGQSNTDTQYF. The CDR3 nucleotides are TGCAGCGTTGAAGGACAGAGCAACACAGATACGCAGTATTTT.